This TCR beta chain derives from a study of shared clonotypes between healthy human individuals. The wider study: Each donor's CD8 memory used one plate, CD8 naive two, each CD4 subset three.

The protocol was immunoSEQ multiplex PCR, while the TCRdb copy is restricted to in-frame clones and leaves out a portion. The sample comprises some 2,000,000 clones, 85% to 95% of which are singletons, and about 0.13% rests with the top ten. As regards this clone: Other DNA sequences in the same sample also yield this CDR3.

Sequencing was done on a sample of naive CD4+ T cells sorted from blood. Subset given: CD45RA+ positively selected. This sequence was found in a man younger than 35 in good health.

The CDR3 region is CASSSTGNTEAFF. The CDR3 DNA sequence: TGCGCCAGCAGCTCCACAGGAAACACTGAAGCTTTCTTT. The chain combines TRBV5-1 with TRBJ1-1; maybe TRBD1 (5 bases). In germline, CDR1 is SGHRS, CDR2 YFSETQ. Trimming cost V 3 bases and J 2 bases, with 8 bases left between them. This CDR3 contains 13 residues.